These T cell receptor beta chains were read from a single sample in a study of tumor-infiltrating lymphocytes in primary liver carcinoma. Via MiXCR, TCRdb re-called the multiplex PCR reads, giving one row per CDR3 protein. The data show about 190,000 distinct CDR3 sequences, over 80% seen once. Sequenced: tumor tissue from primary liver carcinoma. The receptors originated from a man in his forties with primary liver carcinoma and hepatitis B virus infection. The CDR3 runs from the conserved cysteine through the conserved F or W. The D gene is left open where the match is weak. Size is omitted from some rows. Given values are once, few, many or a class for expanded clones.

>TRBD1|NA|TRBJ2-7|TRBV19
CASSPRGGGKYEQYF
TGTGCCAGTAGTCCTCGAGGGGGCGGCAAATACGAGCAGTACTTC
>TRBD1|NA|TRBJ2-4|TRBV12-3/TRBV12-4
CARSFRDRAFLAKNIHYF
TGTGCCAGATCCTTCCGGGACAGGGCTTTTCTAGCCAAAAACATTCATTACTTC
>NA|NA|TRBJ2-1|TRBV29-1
CSVEFGTWGFYEQFF
TGTAGCGTTGAGTTCGGGACATGGGGCTTTTATGAGCAGTTCTTC
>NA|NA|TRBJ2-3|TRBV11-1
CTSSSAGSSVGARRDTQYF
TGTACCAGTAGCTCTGCGGGAAGCTCTGTTGGAGCCCGCAGAGATACGCAGTATTTT
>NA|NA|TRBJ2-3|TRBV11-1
CARSSGGGSVGVRTDMQYF
TGTGCCAGGAGCTCTGGGGGAGGCTCTGTTGGAGTCCGCACAGATATGCAGTATTTT
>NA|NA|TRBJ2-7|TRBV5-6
CASSLWGSPYEQHF
TGTGCCAGCAGCTTATGGGGAAGCCCCTACGAGCAGCACTTC
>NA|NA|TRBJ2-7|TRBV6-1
CASSVDQRIGEQYF
TGTGCCAGCAGTGTCGATCAGAGAATAGGGGAGCAGTACTTC
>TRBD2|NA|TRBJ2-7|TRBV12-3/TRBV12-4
CASSLLAGPSYDQYF
TGTGCCAGCAGTCTGCTAGCGGGACCATCATACGACCAGTACTTC
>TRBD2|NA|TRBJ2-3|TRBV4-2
CASNQWVAGGPLRTDTQYF
TGTGCCAGCAACCAATGGGTAGCGGGAGGGCCGCTTAGGACAGATACGCAGTATTTT
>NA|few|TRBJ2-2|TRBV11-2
CASIITATWMVGTGELFF
TGTGCCAGCATTATCACCGCTACATGGATGGTGGGGACCGGGGAGCTGTTTTTT
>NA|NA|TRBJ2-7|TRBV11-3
CASSLGVVRYYEQYF
TGTGCCAGCAGCTTAGGAGTAGTACGGTACTACGAGCAGTACTTC
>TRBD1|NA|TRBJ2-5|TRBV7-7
CASSPQTDRVMGETQYF
TGTGCTAGCAGCCCTCAAACGGACAGGGTCATGGGGGAGACCCAGTACTTC
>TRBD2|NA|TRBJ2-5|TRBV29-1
CSGILAGGVQSQYF
TGCAGCGGTATACTAGCGGGAGGAGTACAGAGCCAGTACTTC
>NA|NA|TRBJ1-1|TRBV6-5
CASSPPTGAVGTAEVFF
TGTGCCAGCAGTCCCCCCACGGGGGCGGTAGGTACCGCTGAAGTATTCTTT
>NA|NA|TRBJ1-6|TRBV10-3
CAISRGDSPLQF
TGTGCCATCAGTCGGGGGGATTCGCCCCTCCAATTT
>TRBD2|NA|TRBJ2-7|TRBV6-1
CASSKVRAGGTSYEQYF
TGTGCCAGCAGTAAGGTTCGGGCGGGGGGGACTTCCTACGAGCAGTACTTC
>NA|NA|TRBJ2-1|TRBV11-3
CASSVQAGPGQFF
TGTGCCAGCAGCGTACAGGCGGGACCCGGGCAGTTCTTC
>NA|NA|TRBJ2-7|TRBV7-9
CASSPPGGLLGGEQHF
TGTGCAAGCAGTCCACCCGGGGGCCTACTAGGAGGCGAGCAGCACTTC
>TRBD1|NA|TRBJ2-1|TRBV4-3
CTSSQDVGGQYNEQFF
TGCACCAGTAGCCAAGATGTAGGGGGCCAGTACAATGAGCAGTTCTTC
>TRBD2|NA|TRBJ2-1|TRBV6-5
CASRPEGSGRSSEQFF
TGTGCCAGCAGACCCGAGGGAAGCGGGAGATCCTCGGAGCAGTTCTTC
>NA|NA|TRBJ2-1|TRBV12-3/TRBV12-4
CVNSKGTLLWEEQFF
TGTGTCAACAGTAAGGGTACTTTACTTTGGGAAGAGCAGTTCTTC
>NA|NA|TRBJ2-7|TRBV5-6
CVSSFQGAAYEQYF
TGTGTCAGCAGCTTCCAAGGGGCAGCCTACGAGCAGTATTTC
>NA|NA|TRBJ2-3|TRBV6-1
CASMELAGLSTDTQFF
TGTGCCAGCATGGAACTAGCTGGATTAAGCACAGATACGCAGTTTTTT
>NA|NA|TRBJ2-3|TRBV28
CATSYGDTQYF
TGTGCCACCTCATATGGGGATACGCAGTATTTT
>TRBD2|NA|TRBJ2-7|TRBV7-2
CVSSLDPAGGREQYF
TGTGTCAGCAGCTTAGATCCAGCGGGAGGGCGGGAGCAGTACTTC
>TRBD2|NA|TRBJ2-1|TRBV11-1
CASSPRGLAGIRGQFF
TGTGCCAGCAGCCCCCGGGGACTAGCGGGAATCCGGGGGCAGTTCTTC
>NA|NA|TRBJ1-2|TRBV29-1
CSVSLDGYYYAYTF
TGCAGCGTTTCACTTGACGGGTACTACTATGCCTACACGTTC
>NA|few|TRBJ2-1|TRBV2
CASSEQGQGEDEQFF
TGTGCCAGCAGTGAACAGGGGCAGGGCGAGGATGAGCAGTTCTTC
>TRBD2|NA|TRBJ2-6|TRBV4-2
CTSSQARSGRAGANVLTF
TGTACCAGCAGCCAAGCCAGAAGCGGGAGGGCTGGTGCCAACGTCCTGACTTTC
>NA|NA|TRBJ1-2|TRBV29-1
CSVEGDTGNYGYTF
TGTAGCGTTGAAGGGGACACTGGGAACTATGGCTACACCTTC
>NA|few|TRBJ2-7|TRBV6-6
CASSSPQVPTYEQYF
TGTGCCAGCAGTTCCCCCCAGGTCCCTACCTACGAGCAGTACTTC
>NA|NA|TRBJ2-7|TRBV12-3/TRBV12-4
CASSIEWWEGVRYEQYF
TGTGCCAGCAGTATAGAATGGTGGGAGGGGGTAAGGTACGAGCAGTACTTC
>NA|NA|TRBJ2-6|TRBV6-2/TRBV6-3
CACSYAGYSGTNVQTF
TGTGCCTGTAGTTACGCGGGATACTCTGGGACCAACGTCCAGACGTTC
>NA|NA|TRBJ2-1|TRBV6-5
CAGYYAVLSEQFF
TGTGCCGGCTATTACGCCGTATTAAGTGAGCAGTTCTTC
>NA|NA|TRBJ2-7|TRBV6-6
CVSLLDGGTSSYERYF
TGTGTCAGTCTTTTGGATGGCGGAACAAGCTCCTACGAGCGGTACTTC
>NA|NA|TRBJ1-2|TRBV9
CASCVAEGPSYGYTF
TGTGCCAGCTGCGTAGCAGAGGGACCCAGTTATGGCTACACCTTC
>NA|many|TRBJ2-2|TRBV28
CASSLGGNTGELFF
TGTGCCAGCAGTTTAGGAGGGAACACCGGGGAGCTGTTTTTT
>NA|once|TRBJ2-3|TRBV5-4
CTSSLLQPEGDTQYF
TGTACCAGCAGCCTTCTCCAGCCGGAGGGAGATACGCAGTATTTT
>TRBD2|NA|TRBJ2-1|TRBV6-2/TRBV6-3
CDSSYTAGDLNEQFF
TGTGATAGTAGTTACACGGCGGGAGACCTCAATGAGCAGTTCTTC
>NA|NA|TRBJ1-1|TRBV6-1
CASSDMTVSDAFF
TGTGCCAGCAGTGACATGACGGTTTCGGATGCTTTCTTT
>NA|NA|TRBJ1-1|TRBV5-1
CASNTGAGDPTEAFF
TGCGCCAGCAACACCGGGGCGGGGGATCCCACTGAAGCTTTCTTT
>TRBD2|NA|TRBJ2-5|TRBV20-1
CSARKAGVGETQYF
TGTAGTGCCCGGAAGGCGGGAGTTGGAGAGACCCAATACTTC
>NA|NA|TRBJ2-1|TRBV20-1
CSALKRSGHTTNEQFF
TGCAGTGCCCTGAAACGGTCCGGACACACCACCAATGAGCAGTTCTTC
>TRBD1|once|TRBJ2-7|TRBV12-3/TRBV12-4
CASTPGTVEHEQYF
TGTGCCAGCACCCCCGGGACAGTAGAACACGAGCAATACTTC
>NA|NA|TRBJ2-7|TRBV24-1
CDTSSAAAYEQYF
TGTGACACCAGCTCGGCGGCGGCCTACGAGCAGTATTTC
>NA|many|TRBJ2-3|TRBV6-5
CASSSITLGPAGMAQYF
TGTGCCAGCAGCTCAATCACGCTCGGCCCGGCTGGCATGGCGCAGTATTTT
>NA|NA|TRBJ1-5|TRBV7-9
CVSSFSASNQPQHF
TGTGTCAGCAGCTTTTCAGCTAGCAATCAACCCCAGCATTTT
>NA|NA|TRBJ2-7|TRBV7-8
CASSLGIGSGPSAYEQYF
TGTGCTAGCAGCTTAGGGATTGGCTCTGGACCGAGTGCCTACGAGCAGTACTTC
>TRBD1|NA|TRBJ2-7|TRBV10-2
CAIYTTGGTYDQYF
TGCGCCATATACACGACAGGGGGTACCTACGACCAGTACTTC
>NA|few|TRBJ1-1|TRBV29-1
CSAGFGLNTEAFF
TGCAGCGCCGGGTTCGGTCTGAACACTGAAGCTTTCTTT